The subject of this entry is one TCR beta chain. Sequencing used immunoSEQ multiplex PCR; TCRdb keeps in-frame clones, though not all of them. This table holds about 470,000 clones, roughly 77% found once. These data originate in a study of shared clonotypes between healthy human individuals. This CDR3 contains 15 residues. The V gene's germline CDR1 is SGHTA and CDR2 FQGNSA. The V end lost 1 base, the J end lost 2 bases, and 11 bases lay between the germline ends. This clonotype was obtained from a woman aged 40 to 50 in good health. Some clones in this sample may be carry-over from other donors' samples. This chain uses TRBV7-2 with TRBJ2-5, with D possibly TRBD2 on 6 matching bases. The sequencing sample was made of PBMCs. DNA of the CDR3: TGTGCCAGCAGCTTAGGGGGGAGGCAGCAAGAGACCCAGTACTTC. It codes for CASSLGGRQQETQYF. Filled out from reference TRBV7-2 and TRBJ2-5, the complete variable domain reads GAGVSQSPSNKVTEKGKDVELRCDPISGHTALYWYRQSLGQGLEFLIYFQGNSAPDKSGLPSDRFSAERTGGSVSTLTIQRTQQEDSAVYLCASSLGGRQQETQYFGPGTRLLVL.